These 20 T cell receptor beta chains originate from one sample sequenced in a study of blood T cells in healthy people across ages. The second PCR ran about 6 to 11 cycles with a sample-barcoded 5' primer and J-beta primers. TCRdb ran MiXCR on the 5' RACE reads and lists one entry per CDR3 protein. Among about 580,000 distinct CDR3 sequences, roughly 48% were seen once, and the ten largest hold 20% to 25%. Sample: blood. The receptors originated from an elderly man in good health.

The CDR3 sequence is CASSRLASGTDTQYF. The CDR3 nucleotides are TGTGCCAGCAGCCGACTAGCATCCGGCACAGATACGCAGTATTTT. The J gene is TRBJ2-3, the V gene TRBV7-2; 7 bases map to TRBD2. The CDR3 extends over 15 amino acids. With V trimmed by 5 bases and J by 1 base, 6 bases remained unmatched. Germline loops: CDR1 SGHTA, CDR2 FQGNSA.

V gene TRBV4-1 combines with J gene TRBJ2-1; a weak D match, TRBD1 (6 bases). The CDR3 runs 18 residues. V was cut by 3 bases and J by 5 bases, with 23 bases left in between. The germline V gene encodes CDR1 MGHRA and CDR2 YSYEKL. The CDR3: CASSHFLRGQLINNEQFF. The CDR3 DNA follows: TGCGCCAGCAGCCACTTCCTCAGGGGTCAATTAATTAACAATGAGCAGTTCTTC.

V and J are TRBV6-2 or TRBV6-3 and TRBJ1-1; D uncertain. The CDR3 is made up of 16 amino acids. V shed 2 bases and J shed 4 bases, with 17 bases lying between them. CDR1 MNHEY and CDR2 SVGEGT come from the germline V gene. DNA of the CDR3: TGTGCCAGCAGTTACAGCGGCCTCTCGGCGGTCACTGAAGCTTTCTTT. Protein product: CASSYSGLSAVTEAFF.

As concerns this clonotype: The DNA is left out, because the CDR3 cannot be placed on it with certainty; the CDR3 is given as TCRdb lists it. CDR3 residues: CSALAGRYGCTF. The V call is TRBV29-1, the J call TRBJ1-2. The CDR3 is 12 amino acids long, termini counted. The V gene's germline CDR1 is SQVTM and CDR2 ANQGSEA.

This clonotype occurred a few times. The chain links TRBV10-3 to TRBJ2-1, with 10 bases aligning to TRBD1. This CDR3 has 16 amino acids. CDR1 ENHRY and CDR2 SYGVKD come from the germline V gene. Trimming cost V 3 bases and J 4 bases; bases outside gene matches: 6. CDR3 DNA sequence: TGTGCCATCAGTGATGCCGGGACAGGGGCTTACAATGAGCAGTTCTTC. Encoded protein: CAISDAGTGAYNEQFF.

The CDR3 nucleotides are TGTGCCAGCAGCGTAGATTTGGGTTTCTACGAGCAGTACTTC. It encodes CASSVDLGFYEQYF. This chain joins TRBV9 and TRBJ2-7, with D hard to call. Trimming removed 0 bases from V and 3 bases from J, with 10 bases in between. The germline V gene encodes CDR1 SGDLS and CDR2 YYNGEE. The CDR3 loop spans 14 amino acids.

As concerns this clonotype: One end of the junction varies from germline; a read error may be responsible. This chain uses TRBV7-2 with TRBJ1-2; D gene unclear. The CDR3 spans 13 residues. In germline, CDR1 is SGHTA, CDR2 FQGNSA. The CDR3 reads CASNNKGFEGCTF. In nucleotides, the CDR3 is TGTGCCAGCAACAACAAGGGTTTTGAAGGCTGCACCTTC.

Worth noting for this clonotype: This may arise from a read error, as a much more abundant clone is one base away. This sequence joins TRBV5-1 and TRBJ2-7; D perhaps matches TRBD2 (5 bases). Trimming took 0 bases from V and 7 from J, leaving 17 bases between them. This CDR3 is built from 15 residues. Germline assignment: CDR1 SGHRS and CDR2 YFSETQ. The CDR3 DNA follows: TGCGCCAGCAGCTTGGATGGGCCCCCAGAGCGGGAGCAGTACTTC. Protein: CASSLDGPPEREQYF.

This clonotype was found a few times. The CDR3 region is CSARDTGGAYNEQFF. CDR3 in DNA: TGCAGTGCTAGAGATACGGGGGGGGCCTACAATGAGCAGTTCTTC. The genes are TRBV20-1 and TRBJ2-1; 8 bases map to TRBD2. The V segment lost 0 bases and the J segment 2 bases; nucleotides outside the gene matches: 3. CDR3 length: 15 amino acids. Germline-derived CDR1 and CDR2 are DFQATT and SNEGSKA (reference sequence).

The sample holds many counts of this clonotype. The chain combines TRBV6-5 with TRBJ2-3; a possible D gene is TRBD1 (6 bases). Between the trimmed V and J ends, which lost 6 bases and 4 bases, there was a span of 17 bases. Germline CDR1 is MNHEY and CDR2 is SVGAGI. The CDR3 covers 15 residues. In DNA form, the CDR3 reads TGTGCCAGCAGCAGGGGCGTCGGTGTCGCAGATACGCAGTATTTT. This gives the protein CASSRGVGVADTQYF.

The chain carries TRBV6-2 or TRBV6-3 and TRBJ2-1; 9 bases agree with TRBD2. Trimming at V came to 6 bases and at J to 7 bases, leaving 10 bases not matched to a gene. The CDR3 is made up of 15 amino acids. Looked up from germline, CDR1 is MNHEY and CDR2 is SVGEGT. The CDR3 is CASSPVAGDRNEQFF. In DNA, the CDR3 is TGTGCCAGCAGCCCCGTAGCGGGAGACAGAAATGAGCAGTTCTTC.

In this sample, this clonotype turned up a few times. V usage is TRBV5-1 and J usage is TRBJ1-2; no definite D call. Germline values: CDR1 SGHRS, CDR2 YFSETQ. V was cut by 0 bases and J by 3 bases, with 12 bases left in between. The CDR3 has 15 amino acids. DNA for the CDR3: TGCGCCAGCAGCTTGGAGGGAACGAGAGACTATGGCTACACCTTC. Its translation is CASSLEGTRDYGYTF. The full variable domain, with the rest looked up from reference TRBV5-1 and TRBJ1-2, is KAGVTQTPRYLIKTRGQQVTLSCSPISGHRSVSWYQQTPGQGLQFLFEYFSETQRNKGNFPGRFSGRQFSNSRSEMNVSTLELGDSALYLCASSLEGTRDYGYTFGSGTRLTVV.

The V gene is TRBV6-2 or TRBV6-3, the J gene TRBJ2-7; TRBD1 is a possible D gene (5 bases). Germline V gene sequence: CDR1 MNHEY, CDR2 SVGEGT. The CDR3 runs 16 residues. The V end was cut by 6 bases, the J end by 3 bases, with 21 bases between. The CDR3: CASRPPGGRGLYEQYF. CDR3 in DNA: TGTGCCAGCAGACCCCCCGGTGGTAGGGGCCTCTACGAGCAGTACTTC.

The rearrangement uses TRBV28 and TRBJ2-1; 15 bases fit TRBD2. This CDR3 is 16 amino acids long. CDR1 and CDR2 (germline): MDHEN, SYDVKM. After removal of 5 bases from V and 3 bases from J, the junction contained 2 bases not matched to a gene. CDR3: CASSGTSGRNYNEQFF. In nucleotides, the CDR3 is TGTGCCAGCAGTGGGACTAGCGGGAGGAACTACAATGAGCAGTTCTTC.

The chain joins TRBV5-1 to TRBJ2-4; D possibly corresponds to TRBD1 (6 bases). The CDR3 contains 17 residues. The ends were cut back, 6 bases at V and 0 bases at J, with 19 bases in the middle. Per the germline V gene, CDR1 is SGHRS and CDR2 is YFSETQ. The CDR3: CASNPGGLSLAKNIQYF. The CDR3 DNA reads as TGCGCCAGCAACCCTGGGGGCCTGAGTCTAGCCAAAAACATTCAGTACTTC.

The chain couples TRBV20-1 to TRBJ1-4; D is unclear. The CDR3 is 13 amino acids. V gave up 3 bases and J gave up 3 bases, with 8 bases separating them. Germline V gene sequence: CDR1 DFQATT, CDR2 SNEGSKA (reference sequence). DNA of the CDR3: TGCAGTGCTAGTGAAGGAGCTAATGAAAAACTGTTTTTT. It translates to CSASEGANEKLFF.

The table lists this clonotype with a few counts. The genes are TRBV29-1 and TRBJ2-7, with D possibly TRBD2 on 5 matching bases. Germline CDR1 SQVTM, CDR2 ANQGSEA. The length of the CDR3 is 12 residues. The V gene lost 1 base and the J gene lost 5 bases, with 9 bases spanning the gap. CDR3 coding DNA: TGCAGCGTTGAAGGGGTCGGGGACGAGCAGTACTTC. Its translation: CSVEGVGDEQYF.

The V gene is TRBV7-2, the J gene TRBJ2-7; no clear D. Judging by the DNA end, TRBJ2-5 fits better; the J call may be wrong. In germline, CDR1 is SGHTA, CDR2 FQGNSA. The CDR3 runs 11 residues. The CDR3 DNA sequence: TGTGCCAGCAGATTGGCTAAGACCCAGTACTTC. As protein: CASRLAKTQYF.

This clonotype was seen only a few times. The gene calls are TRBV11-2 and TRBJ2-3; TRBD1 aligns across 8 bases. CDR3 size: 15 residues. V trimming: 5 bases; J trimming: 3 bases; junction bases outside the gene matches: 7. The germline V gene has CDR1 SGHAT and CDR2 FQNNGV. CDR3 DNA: TGTGCCAGCAGCGAGGACAGGGTGCAAACAGATACGCAGTATTTT. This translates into CASSEDRVQTDTQYF.

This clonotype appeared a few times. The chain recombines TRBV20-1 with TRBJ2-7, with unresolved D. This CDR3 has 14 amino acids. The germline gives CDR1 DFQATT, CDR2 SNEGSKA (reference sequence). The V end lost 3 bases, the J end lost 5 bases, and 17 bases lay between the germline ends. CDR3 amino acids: CSARPRHLLHEQYF. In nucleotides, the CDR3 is TGCAGTGCTAGGCCGCGGCATCTCCTTCACGAGCAGTACTTC.